This TCR beta chain was identified in a study of CD8+ T cells in alopecia areata. The wider study: Patients in the treated group were given tofacitinib by mouth, 5 to 10 mg twice a day. Study outcomes and limitations: Numerous expanded lesional clones remained in scalp and blood during tofacitinib.

The treatment is: oral pan-JAK inhibitor, 5-10 mg twice daily. From PBMCs, CD4+ and CD8+ T cells were sorted. This clone was seen just once. Antigen: not known. V was shortened by 0 bases and J by 8 bases, with 8 bases between the two germline ends. CDR3 length equals 13 residues. CDR1 is SGDLS and CDR2 is YYNGEE in the germline V gene. RNA extraction and reverse transcription yielded cDNA as sequencing template. TCRdb's table, derived via immunoSEQ multiplex PCR, lists solely in-frame clones and lacks some. The sample records about 100,000 clones, about three fifths being singletons. J is TRBJ2-2 and V is TRBV9; D remains unclear. Sequenced here: CD8+ T cells sorted from blood, sampled at approximately week 55, from a patient treated with tofacitinib. The clonotype comes from a human donor with alopecia areata. The CDR3 nucleotides are TGTGCCAGCAGCGTAGTTGGCGGAGGGGAGCTGTTTTTT. It is translated as CASSVVGGGELFF.